This T cell receptor beta chain was found in a study of read filtering for tumor transcriptome and immune sequencing. Trimming cost V 4 bases and J 4 bases; bases outside gene matches: 8. Germline CDR1 and CDR2: LGHNA and YNFKEQ. The CDR3 runs 16 residues. Findings of the study overall: Compared with RNA-seq, IR-seq gave much higher clonotype depth and reliability.

The sample holds many counts of this clonotype. What it binds is not known. From 300 to 400 ng of RNA, a library with molecular barcoded alpha/delta and beta/gamma adaptors was made. TCRdb called the reads again in MiXCR, with one record for every CDR3 protein. The sample yields 39,000 or so distinct CDR3 sequences, 13% seen once. The sequenced sample consisted of a population of CD138-negative cells sorted from bone marrow. This chain connects TRBV4-2 to TRBJ2-7; 12 nucleotides line up with TRBD2. This receptor was obtained from a donor aged 40 or over with multiple myeloma. The CDR3 spells CASSPQTSGSVYEQYF. As DNA, the CDR3 is TGTGCCAGCAGCCCCCAGACTAGCGGGAGTGTGTACGAGCAGTACTTC.